This TCR beta chain was documented in a study of identifying expanded T cells in peripheral blood. The V gene's germline CDR1 is SGHRS and CDR2 YFSETQ. The V end was cut by 1 base, the J end by 7 bases, with 9 bases between. The CDR3 covers 14 residues. No infections or other immune events were documented during collection. TCRdb keeps only in-frame clones here, not all; method: immunoSEQ multiplex PCR. The table has 100,000 to 110,000 clones, over 75% seen once. What was sequenced was blood. The rearrangement joins TRBV5-1 to TRBJ1-6; TRBD1 might be the D (6 bases). The TCR was taken from a person aged 18 to 75 in good health. The CDR3 bases are TGCGCCAGCAGCTTGTCAGGGGACAATTCACCCCTCCACTTT. Amino acids: CASSLSGDNSPLHF.